This T cell receptor (beta chain) was profiled in a study of blood T cell repertoires in COVID-19. Assay: immunoSEQ multiplex PCR; the TCRdb copy retains only in-frame clones and omits some. Of approximately 250,000 clones listed, 85% to 95% are singletons. Germline CDR1 is SGHTA and CDR2 is FQGTGA. V was pared by 3 bases and J by 11 bases, with 8 bases of the junction left unmatched. CDR3 length: 13 amino acids. The sequence was collected from a man aged 40-49 years who had been exposed to COVID-19. The rearrangement joins TRBV7-3 to TRBJ1-2; 8 nucleotides line up with TRBD1. Sequences were obtained from PBMCs or T cells enriched from blood (not recorded which). As DNA, the CDR3 is TGTGCCAGCAGCTTCGACGTACAGGGGGGGTACACCTTC. It codes for CASSFDVQGGYTF.